These 27 T cell receptor beta chains were all obtained from the same sample, sequenced in a study of response to subunit inactivated influenza vaccine. One entry per CDR3 protein results from TCRdb running MiXCR on the RT-PCR reads. This table holds about 480,000 distinct CDR3 sequences, about an eighth found once. This specimen was PBMCs from blood, taken 45 days after vaccination. The receptor source for this set is a man aged 45-65 years who received an inactivated influenza vaccine.

The chain joins TRBV6-2 or TRBV6-3 to TRBJ1-3; D might be TRBD1 (6 bases). Germline V gene lookup returns CDR1 MNHEY and CDR2 SVGEGT. The CDR3 is made up of 16 amino acids. The V gene lost 0 bases and the J gene lost 4 bases, with 13 bases spanning the gap. The CDR3 DNA reads TGTGCCAGCAGTTACTCGACGTTGGACAGAGGAAACACCATATATTTT. As protein: CASSYSTLDRGNTIYF.

This clonotype came up a few times. J is TRBJ1-1 and V is TRBV12-3 or TRBV12-4; the D is unclear. The CDR3 runs to 12 residues. The ends were cut back, 6 bases at V and 10 bases at J, with 15 bases in the middle. The DNA of the CDR3 is TGTGCCAGCAGCCCGGACTCCTCTGGAGCTTTCTTT. It specifies CASSPDSSGAFF.

The chain is built from TRBV15 and TRBJ2-1, with TRBD2 as a possible D gene (6 bases). The CDR3 loop spans 14 amino acids. Per the germline V gene, CDR1 is LNHNV and CDR2 is YYDKDF (reference sequence). Deletions cut 1 base from V and 16 bases from J, with 20 bases between. The CDR3 sequence is CATSRAWRDDERFF. The CDR3 DNA reads TGTGCCACCAGCAGAGCTTGGCGGGACGATGAGCGTTTCTTC.

At least ten counts were recorded for this clonotype. The chain links TRBV12-3 or TRBV12-4 to TRBJ2-1; possible D gene TRBD2, 7 bases. This CDR3 comprises 13 residues. Between the trimmed V and J ends, which lost 6 bases and 9 bases, there was a span of 15 bases. CDR3 DNA: TGTGCCAGCAGGAAGGGGGGGGGAGCTGAGCAGTTCTTC. Translated: CASRKGGGAEQFF.

This chain joins TRBV12-3 or TRBV12-4 and TRBJ2-1, with D perhaps matching TRBD2 (7 bases). CDR3 length: 14 amino acids. Trimming took 4 bases from V and 6 from J, leaving 13 bases between them. CDR3 region: CASSWGGGGNEQFF. Written as DNA, the CDR3 is TGTGCCAGCAGTTGGGGGGGCGGTGGCAATGAGCAGTTCTTC.

This clonotype was counted only a few times. The chain carries TRBV5-1 and TRBJ1-6; TRBD1 might be the D (5 bases). Germline lookup yields CDR1 SGHRS and CDR2 YFSETQ. Trimming shortened V by 2 bases and J by 0 bases, and 15 bases separated the two germline ends. This CDR3 contains 18 residues. DNA of the CDR3: TGCGCCAGCAGCTTTTCGGCCCCAGGGAGCTCCTATAATTCACCCCTCCACTTT. Translating it yields CASSFSAPGSSYNSPLHF.

This clonotype was counted only a few times. The CDR3 DNA sequence: TGCGCCAGCAGCTTGAGCCTAGCGGGAGCCGGGGAGCTGTTTTTT. This translates into CASSLSLAGAGELFF. The rearrangement links TRBV5-1 to TRBJ2-2; TRBD2 agrees at 10 bases. The germline gives CDR1 SGHRS, CDR2 YFSETQ. The CDR3 consists of 15 residues. Unmatched junction bases numbered 3, after V lost 1 base and J lost 6 bases.

This clonotype was counted only a few times. The chain links TRBV6-5 to TRBJ2-5; a possible D gene is TRBD1 (5 bases). The length of the CDR3 is 14 residues. Trimming removed 4 bases at V and 0 bases at J, with 9 bases between. CDR1 MNHEY and CDR2 SVGAGI come from the germline V gene. DNA for the CDR3: TGTGCCAGCAGTTCGACGACAGACCAAGAGACCCAGTACTTC. It translates to CASSSTTDQETQYF.

V and J are TRBV28 and TRBJ1-1; D is perhaps TRBD1 (5 bases). The V and J ends lost 2 bases and 12 bases respectively, with 13 bases between them. CDR1 is MDHEN, CDR2 SYDVKM, per germline. The CDR3 contains 12 residues. The CDR3 spells CASSLGTEGTFF. The CDR3, as DNA: TGTGCCAGCAGTTTAGGGACGGAGGGAACTTTCTTT.

V usage is TRBV18 and J usage is TRBJ2-7, with 9 bases aligning to TRBD1. V shed 3 bases and J 6 bases; nucleotides not matched to a gene: 6. The CDR3 sequence is 14 residues long. In germline, CDR1 is KGHSH, CDR2 LQKENI. CDR3 amino acids: CASSPRDRAAEQYF. The CDR3 DNA reads as TGTGCCAGCTCACCCCGGGACAGGGCAGCCGAGCAGTACTTC.

CDR3 residues: CASSLSDRAEQYF. The CDR3 coding sequence is TGTGCCAGCAGCTTATCAGACAGGGCCGAGCAGTACTTC. The genes are TRBV7-8 and TRBJ2-7; the match to TRBD1 covers 7 bases. Germline CDR1 SGHVS, CDR2 FQNEAQ. V lost 2 bases to trimming and J lost 6 bases; unmatched junction nucleotides: 4. This CDR3 has 13 residues.

There are a few counts of this clonotype. The genes are TRBV5-6 and TRBJ2-2, with D perhaps matching TRBD2 (6 bases). V was cut by 4 bases and J by 2 bases, with 18 bases left in between. The germline gives CDR1 SGHDT, CDR2 YYEEEE. The length of the CDR3 is 17 residues. The CDR3 loop reads CASSTSPGLPNTGELFF. DNA for the CDR3: TGTGCCAGCAGCACAAGTCCCGGACTACCTAACACCGGGGAGCTGTTTTTT.

The chain employs TRBV29-1 and TRBJ1-2; 9 nucleotides line up with TRBD1. The J segment lost 7 bases and the V segment lost 5 bases, leaving 14 bases of the junction unmatched. This CDR3 region has 15 residues. The germline V gene has CDR1 SQVTM and CDR2 ANQGSEA. The CDR3 loop reads CSVPVQGAPGVGYTF. Written as DNA, the CDR3 is TGCAGCGTTCCAGTACAGGGGGCGCCTGGTGTTGGCTACACCTTC.

This clonotype was observed a handful of times. The chain employs TRBV29-1 and TRBJ2-1; D might be TRBD2 (6 bases). Germline V gene lookup returns CDR1 SQVTM and CDR2 ANQGSEA. Trimming left V 0 bases short and J 1 base short, with 16 bases between. The CDR3 is 17 residues long. The CDR3 nucleotides are TGCAGCGTTGAAGATCCACGGGAGATTTGGTCCTACAATGAGCAGTTCTTC. Its protein is CSVEDPREIWSYNEQFF.

This rearrangement joins TRBV10-2 to TRBJ2-5, with 10 bases lining up with TRBD1. Germline values: CDR1 WSHSY, CDR2 SAAADI. The CDR3 contains 14 residues. Losses at the gene ends were 8 bases for V and 0 bases for J; bases not matched to a gene: 3. The CDR3 nucleotides read TGCGCCAGCGGGGGGACAGGGGACCAAGAGACCCAGTACTTC. It translates to CASGGTGDQETQYF.

This clonotype was seen more than once but under ten times. The chain joins TRBV7-9 to TRBJ2-7; D not resolved. Trimming shortened V by 2 bases and J by 2 bases, and 16 bases separated the two germline ends. Germline V lookup: CDR1 SEHNR, CDR2 FQNEAQ (reference sequence). CDR3 length: 16 amino acids. The CDR3 sequence: CASSLPPLSRPYEQYF. The CDR3 bases are TGTGCCAGCAGCTTACCGCCTTTAAGTAGACCCTACGAGCAGTACTTC.

The table lists this clonotype with a few counts. The rearrangement joins TRBV7-2 to TRBJ2-7, with unresolved D. CDR1 and CDR2 (germline): SGHTA, FQGNSA. Deletions cut 5 bases from V and 0 bases from J, with 14 bases between. The CDR3 loop spans 15 amino acids. The CDR3 sequence: CASSPSPLLSYEQYF. The CDR3 DNA reads as TGTGCCAGCAGCCCCTCCCCCCTCCTCTCCTACGAGCAGTACTTC. The whole variable domain, filled in from reference TRBV7-2 and TRBJ2-7, reads GAGVSQSPSNKVTEKGKDVELRCDPISGHTALYWYRQSLGQGLEFLIYFQGNSAPDKSGLPSDRFSAERTGGSVSTLTIQRTQQEDSAVYLCASSPSPLLSYEQYFGPGTRLTVT.

V usage is TRBV7-8 and J usage is TRBJ2-5; D perhaps matches TRBD1 (5 bases). Trimming pared 2 bases from V and 1 base from J, leaving 17 bases between. This CDR3 spans 17 amino acids. Per germline, CDR1 SGHVS and CDR2 FQNEAQ. The CDR3 DNA reads TGTGCCAGCAGCTTACAGGGTGGCTATAGATTCCAAGAGACCCAGTACTTC. The encoded protein is CASSLQGGYRFQETQYF.

This clonotype turned up a few times. The genes are TRBV10-3 and TRBJ2-2; TRBD2 matches 16 bases. Losses at the gene ends were 8 bases for V and 0 bases for J; bases not matched to a gene: 0. Germline CDR1 reads ENHRY; CDR2 reads SYGVKD. The CDR3 sequence is 16 residues long. CDR3 loop: CAIGTSGRANTGELFF. Written as DNA, the CDR3 is TGTGCCATCGGGACTAGCGGGAGGGCGAACACCGGGGAGCTGTTTTTT.

This clonotype was counted ten times or more. The CDR3 DNA is TGCAGCGTTGAATGGTTACCGGGACAGGGGCAAGAGACCCAGTACTTC. Translating gives CSVEWLPGQGQETQYF. This chain joins TRBV29-1 and TRBJ2-5; 10 nucleotides match TRBD1. V dropped 2 bases and J dropped 2; count of bases not matched to a gene: 8. The CDR3 is 16 amino acids. Per germline, CDR1 SQVTM and CDR2 ANQGSEA.

By sample share, this clonotype is medium-sized. The V gene is TRBV7-2, the J gene TRBJ2-7; no firm D call. In germline, CDR1 is SGHTA, CDR2 FQGNSA. V lost 1 base to trimming and J lost 2 bases, with 9 bases between them. The CDR3 covers 14 residues. The CDR3 coding sequence is TGTGCCAGCAGCTTAGGTGCCAAAACCTACGAGCAGTACTTC. The encoded protein is CASSLGAKTYEQYF.

This clonotype has ten or more counts. The rearrangement uses TRBV7-8 and TRBJ2-2, with D maybe TRBD2 (6 bases). The germline V gene has CDR1 SGHVS and CDR2 FQNEAQ. This CDR3 comprises 15 residues. With 4 bases removed from V and 4 bases from J, the gap between germline ends came to 13 bases. The CDR3, as DNA: TGTGCCAGCAGCTCAAAACGGGGAGGCACCGGGGAGCTGTTTTTT. Translation gives CASSSKRGGTGELFF.

The rearrangement uses TRBV20-1 and TRBJ1-1; 12 bases match TRBD1. CDR1 is DFQATT, CDR2 SNEGSKA, per germline (reference sequence). CDR3 length equals 15 residues. V was clipped by 6 bases and J by 9 bases; unmatched bases: 14. The CDR3 DNA sequence: TGCAGTGCCAGGGGACAGGGGGCGTCAGGCTGGAAAGCTTTCTTT. Amino acids: CSARGQGASGWKAFF.

This clonotype was seen at least ten times. The chain joins TRBV4-2 to TRBJ2-2; TRBD2 matches at 10 bases. Germline assignment: CDR1 LGHNA and CDR2 YNFKEQ. The CDR3 sequence is 21 residues long. V lost 5 bases and J lost 1; bases outside the gene matches: 19. CDR3 loop: CASSTRILAGGTVGNTGELFF. CDR3 nucleotides: TGTGCCAGCAGCACCCGAATCTTAGCGGGAGGCACAGTTGGGAACACCGGGGAGCTGTTTTTT.

This clonotype was seen at least ten times. The J gene is TRBJ1-5, the V gene TRBV15, with D unclear. The germline gives CDR1 LNHNV, CDR2 YYDKDF (reference sequence). CDR3 length equals 15 residues. V lost 0 bases, J lost 5 bases, and 11 bases lay in between. Here the CDR3 reads CATSRDGSEDQPQHF. The CDR3 nucleotides are TGTGCCACCAGCAGAGATGGGAGTGAGGATCAGCCCCAGCATTTT.

A few counts support this clonotype. The chain employs TRBV11-2 and TRBJ2-5, with a tentative D call TRBD1 (6 bases). Between the trimmed V and J ends, which lost 5 bases and 5 bases, there was a span of 36 bases. There are 21 residues in the CDR3. Germline CDR1 is SGHAT and CDR2 is FQNNGV. CDR3 nucleotide sequence: TGTGCCAGCAGCCGACCATGCGGTATAGGGGGAAGGTGTGGTATTTGGGAGACCCAGTACTTC. Translation: CASSRPCGIGGRCGIWETQYF. Variable domain in full (rest from reference TRBV11-2 and TRBJ2-5): EAGVAQSPRYKIIEKRQSVAFWCNPISGHATLYWYQQILGQGPKLLIQFQNNGVVDDSQLPKDRFSAERLKGVDSTLKIQPAKLEDSAVYLCASSRPCGIGGRCGIWETQYFGPGTRLLVL.

Here the CDR3 reads CSATGVPPLHF. The CDR3, as DNA: TGCAGTGCTACAGGGGTTCCACCCCTCCACTTT. The J gene is TRBJ1-6, the V gene TRBV20-1; possible D gene TRBD1, 6 bases. The CDR3 covers 11 residues. Trimming took 4 bases from V and 11 from J, leaving 9 bases between them. CDR1 is DFQATT, CDR2 SNEGSKA, per germline (reference sequence).